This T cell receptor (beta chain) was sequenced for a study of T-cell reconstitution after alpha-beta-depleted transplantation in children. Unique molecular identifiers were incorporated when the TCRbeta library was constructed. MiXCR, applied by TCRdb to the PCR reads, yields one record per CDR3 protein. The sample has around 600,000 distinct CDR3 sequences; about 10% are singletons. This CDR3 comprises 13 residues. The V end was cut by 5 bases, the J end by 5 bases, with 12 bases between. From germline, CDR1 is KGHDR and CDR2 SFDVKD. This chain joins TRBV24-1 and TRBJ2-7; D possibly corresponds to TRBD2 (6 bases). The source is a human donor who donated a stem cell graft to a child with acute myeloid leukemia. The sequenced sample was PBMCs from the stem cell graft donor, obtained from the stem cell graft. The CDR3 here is CATSGQRRDEQYF. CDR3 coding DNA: TGTGCCACCAGTGGCCAACGGAGGGACGAGCAGTACTTC.